This TCR beta chain originates from a study of blood T cell repertoires in COVID-19. Turning to the study itself: Some COVID-19 samples were acute and others convalescent; all came from the United States, Italy and Spain. Sources were T cells, B-cell-depleted T cells, or PBMCs; the material itself was cDNA or gDNA.

Trimming at V came to 1 base and at J to 7 bases, leaving 7 bases not matched to a gene. The CDR3 covers 16 residues. Germline V gene data show CDR1 as LNHDA and CDR2 as SQIVND (reference sequence). Authors' methods: Estimation of nucleated cell counts relied on the amplification of reference gene primers. Profiled with immunoSEQ multiplex PCR; TCRdb holds only in-frame clones, not every one. V, J and clone size derive from that table, while D and trimming were established from the DNA sequence. The sample shows 200,000 to 300,000 clones, roughly 83% of them seen only once. This sequence was found in an older man with acute or convalescent COVID-19. V gene TRBV19 combines with J gene TRBJ1-6, with 7 positions matching TRBD1. The specimen was peripheral blood. The CDR3 nucleotides read TGTGCCAGTAGTATAGCCTCTGGGACAGCAAATTCACCCCTCCACTTT. It specifies CASSIASGTANSPLHF.